This entry features one TCR beta chain sequence. V shed 4 bases and J shed 6 bases, with 11 bases lying between them. CDR1 and CDR2 (germline): SGHRS, YFSETQ. This CDR3 spans 13 amino acids. This entry is derived from a study of graft-versus-host responses after intestinal transplantation. In the study overall: Following induction with anti-thymocyte globulin, all recipients were given tacrolimus and steroids for two to three years.

Post-reaction sorting isolated proliferating CFSE-low CD3+CD4+ and CD3+CD8+ responders. Points from the study as a whole: GvH clonotypes were identified within recipient marrow, with a subset emerging first in ileum or blood. Allografts carried high graft-versus-host to host-versus-graft clonal ratios in patients having graft-donor T cell macrochimerism.

Using immunoSEQ multiplex PCR, the repertoire was profiled, and TCRdb retains in-frame clones only, with some absent. The sample lists 2,000 to 3,000 clones; approximately 30% were seen once. This receptor was identified in a human patient who was an organ donor for intestinal transplantation. The sequenced sample was alloreactive CD4+ T cells from a mixed lymphocyte reaction culture, obtained before transplantation. Subset: CFSE-low proliferating T cells sorted from approximately 6-day pre-transplant mixed lymphocyte reaction (GvH or HvG direction). V is TRBV5-1 and J is TRBJ2-1; possible D gene TRBD1, 6 bases. CDR3 residues: CASSDLQGNEQFF. In nucleotides, the CDR3 is TGCGCCAGCAGCGACTTACAGGGCAATGAGCAGTTCTTC.